This T cell receptor (beta chain) originates from a study of PD-1 blockade in classical Hodgkin lymphoma. General observations from the study: The study found complete responders had baseline diversity similar to newly diagnosed patients. By cycle point C4D1, TCR diversity had risen significantly in CD4+ cells (but not CD8+ cells). Reports indicated that newly diagnosed patients had lower baseline TCR diversity than healthy donors did.

V lost 11 bases and J 8 bases, leaving 16 bases between the germline ends. The germline CDR1 and CDR2 sequences are ENHRY and SYGVKD. The CDR3 length is 12 residues. Time point specified: cycle 4 day 1 (C4D1), after 5 to 7 weeks of nivolumab. Each patient relapsed following autologous stem cell transplantation, and prior brentuximab vedotin exposure differed. The study recorded best responses of complete response, partial response or progressive disease. Only in-frame clones appear in the TCRdb table, and some are missing; sequencing was by immunoSEQ multiplex PCR. Of over 15,000 clones listed, about 80% were seen once; the top ten hold almost 40%. This clone was observed a few times. Its antigen is unidentified.

Source: peripheral blood mononuclear cells (PBMCs), taken before the fourth cycle of nivolumab. This receptor was taken from a human donor with classical Hodgkin lymphoma. V gene TRBV10-3 combines with J gene TRBJ1-3; a weak D match, TRBD1 (6 bases). CDR3 amino acids: CAAKGVEDTIYF. CDR3 DNA: TGTGCCGCAAAGGGGGTGGAGGACACCATATATTTT.